This T cell receptor beta chain was found in a study of blood T cell repertoires in COVID-19. V was trimmed by 2 bases and J by 3 bases, leaving 14 bases between them. The CDR3 consists of 15 residues. Germline CDR1 is SQVTM and CDR2 is ANQGSEA. Original handling: By means of reference gene primer amplification, nucleated cell counts were estimated. The table came from immunoSEQ multiplex PCR; TCRdb's copy has only in-frame clones and leaves some out. V and J calls and clone size are as listed in that table; D and trimming were resolved from the DNA. This table has approximately 270,000 clones, about 89% appearing once.

Specimen: peripheral blood. This sequence was found in a man aged 25-45 years with acute or convalescent COVID-19. The rearrangement links TRBV29-1 to TRBJ2-1; D call uncertain. The CDR3 sequence is CSVESMSRHYNEQFF. The DNA of the CDR3 is TGCAGCGTTGAATCGATGTCGCGGCACTACAATGAGCAGTTCTTC.